This T cell receptor (beta chain) appears in the sequencing data of a study of T-cell memory formation after mild COVID-19. Study in general: TCR clusters were largely donor specific.

Per the germline V gene, CDR1 is DFQATT and CDR2 is SNEGSKA (reference sequence). CDR3 length equals 13 residues. The V end was cut by 2 bases, the J end by 0 bases, with 4 bases between. A word on this clonotype: Its antigen remains unknown.

Study-wide results and limits: CD4+ contracting clones lay mainly in CM and EM, CD8+ ones in EMRA.

TCRdb called the 5' RACE reads again in MiXCR, with one record for every CDR3 protein. The data show about 400,000 distinct CDR3 sequences, 13% to 15% seen once. The J gene is TRBJ2-2, the V gene TRBV20-1; no firm D call. This TCR was sampled from a man younger than 35 who had mild COVID-19 (a few samples of this study predate the infection). Cell type and time point are not known. The sample consisted of PBMCs or a T cell subset sorted from them (not recorded which). In DNA, the CDR3 is TGCAGTGCTAGACAGACGAACACCGGGGAGCTGTTTTTT. It translates to CSARQTNTGELFF.